The 8 T cell receptor beta chains below come from one sample, sequenced in a study of control samples from healthy donors and cancer patients. Libraries were prepared by immunoSEQ multiplex PCR; TCRdb keeps only in-frame clonotypes and omits some of them. The sample gives some 200,000 clones, around 91% of which show up once; 1.5% is in the top ten. Material: blood. These receptors all come from a woman in her 30s in good health.

The genes are TRBV12-5 and TRBJ2-7; D is undetermined. Trimming took off 2 bases at V and 3 bases at J, with 5 bases between the two ends. The CDR3 runs to 12 residues. Per germline, CDR1 LGHNT and CDR2 FRNRAP. CDR3 residues: CASGLFDYEQYF. CDR3 bases: TGTGCTAGTGGTTTGTTCGACTACGAGCAGTACTTC.

The genes are TRBV27 and TRBJ1-5; 7 bases align to TRBD1. The V segment lost 3 bases and the J segment 5 bases; nucleotides outside the gene matches: 7. The CDR3 totals 15 residues. Per the germline V gene, CDR1 is MNHEY and CDR2 is SMNVEV (reference sequence). The CDR3 DNA reads TGTGCCAGCAGTTTCGCCAGGGGGTCGGATCAGCCCCAGCATTTT. Its translation: CASSFARGSDQPQHF.

This sequence joins TRBV7-3 and TRBJ2-1; the D gene is possibly TRBD2 (5 bases). The CDR3 consists of 13 residues. CDR1 and CDR2 from the germline V gene are SGHTA and FQGTGA. V lost 6 bases and J lost 4, with 10 bases in between. CDR3 region: CASSLDFYNEQFF. The CDR3 region has the DNA TGTGCCAGCAGTTTGGACTTTTACAATGAGCAGTTCTTC. The complete variable domain, with remaining parts taken from reference TRBV7-3 and TRBJ2-1, reads GAGVSQTPSNKVTEKGKYVELRCDPISGHTALYWYRQSLGQGPEFLIYFQGTGAADDSGLPNDRFFAVRPEGSVSTLKIQRTERGDSAVYLCASSLDFYNEQFFGPGTRLTVL.

This sequence joins TRBV24-1 and TRBJ1-6; D is uncertain. This CDR3 is built from 18 residues. Germline V gene data show CDR1 as KGHDR and CDR2 as SFDVKD. Deletions cut 0 bases from V and 3 bases from J, with 14 bases between. CDR3 nucleotide sequence: TGTGCCACCAGTGATTTGCTGGACGTAGAACGCTATAATTCACCCCTCCACTTT. Translating gives CATSDLLDVERYNSPLHF.

The chain employs TRBV27 and TRBJ2-5; 12 nucleotides align to TRBD1. The ends lost 6 bases at V and 5 bases at J; junction bases unmatched: 4. CDR3 length: 14 residues. Per germline, CDR1 MNHEY and CDR2 SMNVEV (reference sequence). CDR3 protein: CASSRDRGRETQYF. DNA of the CDR3: TGTGCCAGCAGCCGGGACAGGGGGCGGGAGACCCAGTACTTC.

The chain employs TRBV7-9 and TRBJ2-1, with 9 positions matching TRBD1. Germline V gene data show CDR1 as SEHNR and CDR2 as FQNEAQ (reference sequence). The CDR3 consists of 15 residues. V trimming: 5 bases; J trimming: 1 base; junction bases outside the gene matches: 3. The chain's CDR3 is CASSPDRGSYNEQFF. DNA of the CDR3: TGTGCCAGCAGCCCGGACAGGGGATCCTACAATGAGCAGTTCTTC.

The rearrangement links TRBV7-3 to TRBJ2-3; D not resolved. Trimming pared 5 bases from V and 0 bases from J, leaving 6 bases between. The CDR3 runs 13 residues. CDR1 and CDR2 from the germline V gene are SGHTA and FQGTGA. The CDR3 here is CASSTISTDTQYF. DNA for the CDR3: TGTGCCAGCAGCACCATTAGCACAGATACGCAGTATTTT.

The CDR3 sequence: CASRKGQGPNTGELFF. CDR3 nucleotide sequence: TGTGCCAGCAGAAAAGGACAGGGTCCGAACACCGGGGAGCTGTTTTTT. The gene calls are TRBV27 and TRBJ2-2; 8 nucleotides align to TRBD1. J gave up 0 bases and V 6 bases, and 6 bases lay outside the gene matches. The germline V gene encodes CDR1 MNHEY and CDR2 SMNVEV (reference sequence). The CDR3 length is 16 residues.